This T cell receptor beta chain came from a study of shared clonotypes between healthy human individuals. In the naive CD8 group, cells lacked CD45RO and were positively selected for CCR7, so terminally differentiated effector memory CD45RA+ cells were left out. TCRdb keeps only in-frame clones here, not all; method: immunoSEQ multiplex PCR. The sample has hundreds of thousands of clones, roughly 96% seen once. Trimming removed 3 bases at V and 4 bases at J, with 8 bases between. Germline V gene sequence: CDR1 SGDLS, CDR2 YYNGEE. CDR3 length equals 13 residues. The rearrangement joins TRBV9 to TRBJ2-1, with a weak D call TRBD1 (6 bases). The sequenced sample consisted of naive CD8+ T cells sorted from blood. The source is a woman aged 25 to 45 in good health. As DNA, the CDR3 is TGTGCCAGCAGCGCAGGACAGTACAATGAGCAGTTCTTC. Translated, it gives CASSAGQYNEQFF. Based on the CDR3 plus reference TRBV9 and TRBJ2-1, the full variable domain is DSGVTQTPKHLITATGQRVTLRCSPRSGDLSVYWYQQSLDQGLQFLIQYYNGEERAKGNILERFSAQQFPDLHSELNLSSLELGDSALYFCASSAGQYNEQFFGPGTRLTVL.